These T cell receptor beta chains were read from a single sample in a study of Ad26.COV2.S vaccination and SARS-CoV-2 variants. Clones were sequenced by immunoSEQ multiplex PCR, and TCRdb holds only the in-frame ones, with some missing. This sample has 300,000 to 450,000 clones, with roughly 84% found just once. Source: peripheral blood, taken in a trial of Ad26.COV2.S vaccine versus placebo. These receptors were taken from a person between 18 and 60 years old who received the Ad26.COV2.S COVID-19 vaccine or a placebo. Both conserved end residues are trimmed from each CDR3.

J: TRBJ1-3; V: TRBV5-1; CDR3: ASSLAPGTGNTIY
J: TRBJ2-4; V: TRBV7-2; CDR3: ASGPAGALAKNIQY
J: TRBJ1-4; V: TRBV6-6; CDR3: ASSSRPGAYEKLF
J: TRBJ2-1; V: TRBV9; CDR3: ASSVGVWDHNEQF
J: TRBJ2-1; V: TRBV1; CDR3: TSSQDGGQDPGVHNEQF
J: TRBJ2-3; V: TRBV11-3; CDR3: ASSHQMDTQY
J: TRBJ2-7; V: TRBV19; CDR3: ASSIRQGPYEQY
J: TRBJ1-2; V: TRBV28; CDR3: ASSFRRGGSYT
J: TRBJ2-5; V: TRBV4-1; CDR3: ASSQETGRQGEETQY
J: TRBJ2-5; V: TRBV14; CDR3: ASSQVSVVGGTETQY
J: TRBJ2-3; V: TRBV2; CDR3: ASSLDRPDTQY
J: TRBJ2-3; V: TRBV6-5; CDR3: ASRTGLLTDTQY
J: TRBJ2-3; V: TRBV7-2; CDR3: ASSLISRPSTDTQY
J: TRBJ2-5; V: TRBV19; CDR3: ASSIGRDIETQY
J: TRBJ2-5; V: TRBV3-1/TRBV3-2; CDR3: ASSDIPGMETQY
J: TRBJ2-7; V: TRBV28; CDR3: ASSLFWTSGRYEQY
J: TRBJ2-7; V: TRBV25-1; CDR3: ASSERGRQGHQY
J: TRBJ2-1; V: TRBV19; CDR3: ASLGGGLGNEQF
J: TRBJ2-7; V: TRBV6-2/TRBV6-3; CDR3: ASSGATYEQY
J: TRBJ2-7; V: TRBV6-2/TRBV6-3; CDR3: ASSYPEGTVSYEQY
J: TRBJ2-4; V: TRBV13; CDR3: ASTSPGAKNIQY
J: TRBJ2-1; V: TRBV19; CDR3: ASSLDRGYYNEQF
J: TRBJ2-7; V: TRBV4-3; CDR3: ASSLIAGQGAYEQY
J: TRBJ2-6; V: TRBV6-2/TRBV6-3; CDR3: ASSYPVGSSGGATGANVLT
J: TRBJ2-3; V: TRBV11-2; CDR3: ASSSRQHTDTQY
J: TRBJ1-4; V: TRBV24-1; CDR3: ATSDSTGRDDEKLF
J: TRBJ2-3; V: TRBV6-5; CDR3: ASSRVGGDTQY
J: TRBJ2-5; V: TRBV27; CDR3: ASTSFLREKGYGGTQY
J: TRBJ1-2; V: TRBV4-1; CDR3: ASTQWGERSGGYT
J: TRBJ2-3; V: TRBV11-2; CDR3: ASSLSGREEDTQY
J: TRBJ2-1; V: TRBV6-2/TRBV6-3; CDR3: ASSWRLAGYNEQF
J: TRBJ1-2; V: TRBV2; CDR3: ASSEGGARELIYGYT
J: TRBJ1-4; V: TRBV18; CDR3: ASSPTGSNEKLF
J: TRBJ2-2; V: TRBV7-2; CDR3: ASSFPGQARPGELF
J: TRBJ2-2; V: TRBV6-2/TRBV6-3; CDR3: ASSLIRTVPGELF
J: TRBJ2-7; V: TRBV18; CDR3: ASSPRGVNYEQY
J: TRBJ1-2; V: TRBV9; CDR3: ASSLQGAHGYT
J: TRBJ1-5; V: TRBV20-1; CDR3: SASRLGGQPQH
J: TRBJ1-5; V: TRBV15; CDR3: ATSRDRGNQPQH